These 6 T cell receptor beta chains came from one sample sequenced in a study of cytomegalovirus exposure and HLA in healthy donors. PCR used 60 Vbeta primers and 13 Jbeta primers. The data were produced by immunoSEQ multiplex PCR, yet TCRdb's version contains in-frame clones alone and is incomplete. Counted here are 120,000 to 150,000 clones, about four fifths occurring once; the ten biggest clones make up approximately 6.1%. Specimen: PBMCs. The receptor source for this set is a man aged 30-40 years in good health and CMV-seropositive.

This sequence joins TRBV29-1 and TRBJ2-5; D perhaps matches TRBD2 (5 bases). V lost 3 bases, J lost 2 bases, and 13 bases lay in between. The germline V gene has CDR1 SQVTM and CDR2 ANQGSEA. This CDR3 has 14 residues. In DNA form, the CDR3 reads TGCAGCGTTGATAACGGGATAATGCAAGAGACCCAGTACTTC. This encodes CSVDNGIMQETQYF.

The chain employs TRBV10-3 and TRBJ2-1; D might be TRBD2 (5 bases). Germline-derived CDR1 and CDR2 are ENHRY and SYGVKD. This CDR3 is built from 11 residues. Trimming stripped 6 bases from V and 10 bases from J, with 10 bases between. The CDR3 nucleotides read TGTGCCATCAGAGACCCGGGGGAGCAGTTCTTC. This gives the protein CAIRDPGEQFF.

The genes are TRBV4-1 and TRBJ2-3; 9 bases agree with TRBD2. Germline V CDR1 and CDR2: MGHRA, YSYEKL. Germline trimming cut 0 bases from V and 3 bases from J; bases unmatched to any gene: 7. The CDR3 loop spans 17 amino acids. This CDR3 reads CASSQERGLAGTDTQYF. As DNA, the CDR3 is TGCGCCAGCAGCCAAGAGAGGGGCCTAGCGGGAACAGATACGCAGTATTTT.

V gene TRBV9 combines with J gene TRBJ2-1; perhaps TRBD1 as D (6 bases). Germline CDR1 and CDR2: SGDLS and YYNGEE. With 3 bases removed from V and 5 bases from J, the gap between germline ends came to 18 bases. This CDR3 is built from 16 residues. The CDR3 region is CASSETAGTHNNEQFF. DNA for the CDR3: TGTGCCAGCAGCGAGACAGCCGGGACACATAACAATGAGCAGTTCTTC.

The chain joins TRBV29-1 to TRBJ2-7; TRBD1 agrees at 8 bases. With 4 bases clipped from V and 6 bases from J, the junction kept 14 bases outside the gene matches. CDR1 is SQVTM, CDR2 ANQGSEA, per germline. CDR3 length: 15 amino acids. CDR3 DNA: TGCAGCGTTGTAGGTGACCTCAGGGGGCGAGGCGAGCAGTACTTC. Its translation: CSVVGDLRGRGEQYF.

The CDR3 region has the DNA TGTGCCAGCAGTTTTGGAGCGGGGGGCTACAATGAGCAGTTCTTC. Encoded protein: CASSFGAGGYNEQFF. This chain connects TRBV27 to TRBJ2-1, with 9 bases lining up with TRBD2. Germline V CDR1 and CDR2: MNHEY, SMNVEV (reference sequence). The CDR3 runs 15 residues. V lost 3 bases, J lost 3 bases, and 3 bases stayed unmatched.